This T cell receptor beta chain was identified in a study of control samples from healthy donors and cancer patients. TCRdb keeps only in-frame clones here, not all; method: immunoSEQ multiplex PCR. The repertoire holds about 130,000 clones, with approximately 92% as singletons. The CDR3 covers 14 residues. Trimming removed 2 bases from V and 4 bases from J; junction bases left unmatched: 0. Germline assignment: CDR1 MNHEY and CDR2 SVGAGI. Sequencing used blood. The V and J genes are TRBV6-5 and TRBJ2-5; TRBD2 matches 11 bases. This sequence was found in a young man in good health. This CDR3 is CASSYTSGGETQYF. For the CDR3, the DNA is TGTGCCAGCAGTTACACTAGCGGGGGAGAGACCCAGTACTTC.